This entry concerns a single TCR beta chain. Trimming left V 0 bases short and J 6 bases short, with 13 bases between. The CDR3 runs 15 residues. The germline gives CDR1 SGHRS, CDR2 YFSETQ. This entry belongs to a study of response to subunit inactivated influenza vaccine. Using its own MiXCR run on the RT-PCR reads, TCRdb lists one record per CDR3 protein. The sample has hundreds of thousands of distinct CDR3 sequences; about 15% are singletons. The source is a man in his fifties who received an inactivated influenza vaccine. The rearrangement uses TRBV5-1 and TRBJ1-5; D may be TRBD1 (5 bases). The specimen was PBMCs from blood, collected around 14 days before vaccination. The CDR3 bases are TGCGCCAGCAGCTTGGATGGACACCAATCTCAGCCCCAGCATTTT. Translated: CASSLDGHQSQPQHF.